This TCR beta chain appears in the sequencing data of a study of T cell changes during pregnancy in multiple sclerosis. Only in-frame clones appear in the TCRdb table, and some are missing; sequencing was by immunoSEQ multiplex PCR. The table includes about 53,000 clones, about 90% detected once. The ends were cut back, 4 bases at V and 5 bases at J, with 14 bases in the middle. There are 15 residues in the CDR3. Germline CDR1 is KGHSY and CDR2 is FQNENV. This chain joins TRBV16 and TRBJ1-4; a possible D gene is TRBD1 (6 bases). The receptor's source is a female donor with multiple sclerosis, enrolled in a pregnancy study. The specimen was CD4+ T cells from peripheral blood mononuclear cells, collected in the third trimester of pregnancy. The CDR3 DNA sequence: TGTGCCAGCAGCCTCACACAGGGATTAAATGAAAAACTGTTTTTT. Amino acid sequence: CASSLTQGLNEKLFF.